The sequence of this T cell receptor (beta chain) was determined in a study of control samples from healthy donors and cancer patients. Measured with immunoSEQ multiplex PCR; TCRdb has only the in-frame clones, and not every one. The table has some 250,000 clones, about 80% seen once. In germline, CDR1 is SGDLS, CDR2 YYNGEE. With 0 bases removed from V and 5 bases from J, the gap between germline ends came to 8 bases. There are 13 residues in the CDR3. This clone has just one count. This receptor was obtained from a woman aged 55-69 years with lung cancer. V is TRBV9 and J is TRBJ1-1; D is undetermined. Sequencing input: PBMCs. CDR3 loop: CASSVDEGTEAFF. The CDR3 nucleotides are TGTGCCAGCAGCGTAGACGAGGGAACTGAAGCTTTCTTT. Together with reference TRBV9 and TRBJ1-1, the CDR3 gives the full variable domain: DSGVTQTPKHLITATGQRVTLRCSPRSGDLSVYWYQQSLDQGLQFLIQYYNGEERAKGNILERFSAQQFPDLHSELNLSSLELGDSALYFCASSVDEGTEAFFGQGTRLTVV.